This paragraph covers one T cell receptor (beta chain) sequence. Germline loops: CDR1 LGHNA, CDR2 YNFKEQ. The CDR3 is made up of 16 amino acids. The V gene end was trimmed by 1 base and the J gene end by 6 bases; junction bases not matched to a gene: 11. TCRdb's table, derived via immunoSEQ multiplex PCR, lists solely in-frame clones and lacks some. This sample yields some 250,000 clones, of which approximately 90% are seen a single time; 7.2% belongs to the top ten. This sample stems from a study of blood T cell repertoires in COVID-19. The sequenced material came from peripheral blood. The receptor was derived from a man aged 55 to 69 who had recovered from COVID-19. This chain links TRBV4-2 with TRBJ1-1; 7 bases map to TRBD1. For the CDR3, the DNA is TGTGCCAGCAGCCAAGGACAGGGAAGGGCGTTCGCTGAAGCTTTCTTT. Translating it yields CASSQGQGRAFAEAFF.